This TCR beta chain was captured by sequencing in a study of blood T cell repertoires in COVID-19. Study details: The United States, Italy and Spain were the sources of the acute and convalescent COVID-19 samples. PBMCs, B-cell-depleted T cells, or T cells provided the cDNA or gDNA that made up the material.

The CDR3 spans 16 residues. Germline loops: CDR1 MDHEN, CDR2 SYDVKM. V shed 6 bases and J 5 bases; nucleotides not matched to a gene: 15. Some clones are missing from TCRdb's copy, which holds only in-frame ones; the method was immunoSEQ multiplex PCR. Of some 140,000 clones in the sample, more than 70% were seen once. Individuals drawn from some 25 US areas were about 18 to 100 years old. Assignment of participants to cohorts was predicated upon participant-reported clinical history. The chain employs TRBV28 and TRBJ1-2, with 7 nucleotides matching TRBD1. Sequences were obtained from PBMCs or T cells enriched from blood (not recorded which). The TCR sequence derives from a man aged 40-55 years with acute COVID-19. In DNA, the CDR3 is TGTGCCAGCAGCCAACAGGGGCCGGCGAGGTCTTATGGCTACACCTTC. This sequence encodes CASSQQGPARSYGYTF.